The 17 T cell receptor beta chains reported below all come from one sample, sequenced in a study of shared clonotypes between healthy human individuals. TCRdb's table, derived via immunoSEQ multiplex PCR, lists solely in-frame clones and lacks some. The repertoire holds approximately 500,000 clones, with around 73% as singletons. Sequences were obtained from PBMCs. All receptors come from a woman in her thirties or forties in good health. Some clones in this sample may be carry-over from other donors' samples.

J is TRBJ2-3 and V is TRBV29-1; weak D call: TRBD2 (5 bases). Germline V gene data show CDR1 as SQVTM and CDR2 as ANQGSEA. The CDR3 is 12 amino acids. V was trimmed by 4 bases and J by 6 bases, leaving 11 bases between them. As DNA, the CDR3 is TGCAGCGTTGGCATTAGCGAGGATACGCAGTATTTT. Protein product: CSVGISEDTQYF.

The rearrangement links TRBV11-3 to TRBJ2-5; TRBD1 or TRBD2 may be the D gene (7 bases each). The V end was cut by 6 bases, the J end by 3 bases, with 17 bases between. Germline V gene lookup returns CDR1 SGHNT and CDR2 YENEEA. This CDR3 region has 15 residues. CDR3 in amino acids: CASSKGRGQEETQYF. The CDR3 coding sequence is TGTGCCAGCAGTAAAGGGAGGGGGCAGGAAGAGACCCAGTACTTC.

The chain carries TRBV4-1 and TRBJ2-2, with 9 bases fitting TRBD2. Germline V gene sequence: CDR1 MGHRA, CDR2 YSYEKL. The CDR3 loop spans 20 amino acids. V was clipped by 3 bases and J by 6 bases; unmatched bases: 20. CDR3 in DNA: TGCGCCAGCAGCCACCGCTACGGGAGGGCTAGCGGGATTGCCCCCGGGGAGCTGTTTTTT. It codes for CASSHRYGRASGIAPGELFF.

J is TRBJ1-6 and V is TRBV5-1; D possibly corresponds to TRBD1 (6 bases). The germline gives CDR1 SGHRS, CDR2 YFSETQ. CDR3 length: 15 residues. The V end lost 1 base, the J end lost 8 bases, and 13 bases lay between the germline ends. As DNA, the CDR3 is TGCGCCAGCAGCTTGAGCCGACAGGATGATTCACCCCTCCACTTT. Its translation: CASSLSRQDDSPLHF.

The rearrangement uses TRBV6-1 and TRBJ1-3; a weak D match, TRBD1 (5 bases). This CDR3 spans 15 amino acids. Trimming took off 3 bases at V and 4 bases at J, with 13 bases between the two ends. Germline CDR1 is MNHNS and CDR2 is SASEGT. The CDR3 region has the DNA TGTGCCAGCAGTGAGGATCCGGGGCCCGGAAACACCATATATTTT. It encodes CASSEDPGPGNTIYF.

This sequence joins TRBV4-2 and TRBJ1-5; 8 nucleotides align to TRBD1. This CDR3 region has 16 residues. The junction had 9 bases not matched to a gene; V was cut back by 4 bases and J by 4 bases. Germline-derived CDR1 and CDR2 are LGHNA and YNFKEQ. The CDR3 sequence is CASSLTAGTGNQPQHF. DNA of the CDR3: TGTGCCAGCAGCCTCACTGCCGGGACAGGTAATCAGCCCCAGCATTTT.

J is TRBJ2-3 and V is TRBV7-2, with 10 positions matching TRBD2. Trimming took 7 bases from V and 2 from J; bases not matched to a gene: 6. Germline values: CDR1 SGHTA, CDR2 FQGNSA. The CDR3 runs 15 residues. CDR3 sequence (DNA): TGTGCCAGCACCCTAGCGGGGGCTTTCACAGATACGCAGTATTTT. Translating gives CASTLAGAFTDTQYF.

This chain uses TRBV28 with TRBJ2-3, with D perhaps matching TRBD2 (5 bases). The CDR3 is 17 amino acids. Trimming removed 5 bases at V and 1 base at J, with 19 bases between. From germline, CDR1 is MDHEN and CDR2 SYDVKM. CDR3 residues: CASSPVFGERGTDTQYF. As DNA, the CDR3 is TGTGCCAGCAGTCCGGTGTTCGGGGAGCGCGGCACAGATACGCAGTATTTT.

This chain joins TRBV5-4 and TRBJ2-1; tentatively, D is TRBD1 (6 bases). The V end was cut by 0 bases, the J end by 5 bases, with 12 bases between. CDR3 length equals 15 residues. Germline V lookup: CDR1 SGHNT, CDR2 YYREEE (reference sequence). The CDR3 protein is CASSLDRARHNEQFF. CDR3 nucleotide sequence: TGTGCCAGCAGCTTGGACAGGGCCCGGCACAATGAGCAGTTCTTC.

J is TRBJ1-4 and V is TRBV18, with D unclear. Germline CDR1 and CDR2: KGHSH and LQKENI. The CDR3 spans 22 residues. Trimming shortened V by 4 bases and J by 1 base, and 31 bases separated the two germline ends. The CDR3 nucleotides are TGTGCCAGCTCACTTACCACACCGTTAGGACTCGGGCCGGCGCTAACTAATGAAAAACTGTTTTTT. As protein: CASSLTTPLGLGPALTNEKLFF.

As concerns this clone: Since a much larger clone is just one base distant, this may be a read error. The rearrangement joins TRBV5-1 to TRBJ1-2; D ambiguous. This CDR3 is 14 amino acids long. CDR1 and CDR2 (germline): SGHRS, YFSETQ. The CDR3 DNA reads TGCGCCAACAGCCCTACTGGGTTAGACTATGGCTACACCTTC. The encoded protein is CANSPTGLDYGYTF.

The chain couples TRBV28 to TRBJ2-2, with D perhaps TRBD2 (5 bases). With 5 bases removed from V and 6 bases from J, the gap between germline ends came to 10 bases. The CDR3 is 13 residues long. CDR1 MDHEN and CDR2 SYDVKM come from the germline V gene. CDR3 in amino acids: CASSVLAAGELFF. The CDR3, as DNA: TGTGCCAGCAGTGTCCTAGCCGCCGGGGAGCTGTTTTTT.

The chain carries TRBV2 and TRBJ2-3, with 8 bases lining up with TRBD2. CDR1 and CDR2 from the germline V gene are SNHLY and FYNNEI. This CDR3 contains 15 residues. With V trimmed by 6 bases and J by 0 bases, 5 bases remained unmatched. The chain's CDR3 is CASRGLAVSTDTQYF. CDR3 DNA: TGTGCCAGCAGAGGACTAGCAGTGAGCACAGATACGCAGTATTTT.

The V and J genes are TRBV29-1 and TRBJ2-4, with a weak D call TRBD1 (6 bases). The V end was cut by 0 bases, the J end by 15 bases, with 12 bases between. Per the germline V gene, CDR1 is SQVTM and CDR2 is ANQGSEA. This CDR3 spans 11 amino acids. The CDR3 loop reads CSVEDGQRPYF. For the CDR3, the DNA is TGCAGCGTTGAAGATGGACAGAGGCCGTACTTC.

The chain is built from TRBV5-6 and TRBJ2-5, with 12 bases aligning to TRBD2. The trim removed 0 bases at V and 4 bases at J, leaving 1 base unmatched. The CDR3 covers 15 residues. Looked up from germline, CDR1 is SGHDT and CDR2 is YYEEEE. The CDR3 DNA reads TGTGCCAGCAGCTTGGCACTAGCGGGGGGAGAGACCCAGTACTTC. Amino acids: CASSLALAGGETQYF.

The chain carries TRBV2 and TRBJ1-2, with TRBD1 identical over 10 bases. Per the germline V gene, CDR1 is SNHLY and CDR2 is FYNNEI. Unmatched junction bases numbered 4, after V lost 7 bases and J lost 5 bases. The CDR3 covers 13 residues. Here the CDR3 reads CASKADRGYGYTF. CDR3 bases: TGTGCCAGCAAGGCGGACAGGGGGTATGGCTACACCTTC.

The chain couples TRBV4-3 to TRBJ2-7, with 7 bases fitting TRBD1. The length of the CDR3 is 15 residues. The J segment lost 2 bases and the V segment lost 3 bases, leaving 7 bases of the junction unmatched. Germline V lookup: CDR1 LGHNA, CDR2 YSLEER. CDR3 in amino acids: CASSQSRQGPYEQYF. CDR3 DNA sequence: TGCGCCAGCAGCCAGAGCAGACAGGGACCCTACGAGCAGTACTTC.